What follows are 7 T cell receptor beta chains derived from one specimen sequenced in a study of cytomegalovirus exposure and HLA in healthy donors. PCR used 60 Vbeta primers and 13 Jbeta primers. The protocol was immunoSEQ multiplex PCR, while the TCRdb copy is restricted to in-frame clones and leaves out a portion. The clone table shows fewer than 50,000 clones, with the ten largest holding 7.5% to 9%. Sequences were obtained from PBMCs. The receptors originated from a male donor in good health and CMV-seronegative.

V gene TRBV19 combines with J gene TRBJ2-1; D is unclear. This CDR3 has 14 amino acids. Germline V lookup: CDR1 LNHDA, CDR2 SQIVND (reference sequence). Trimming took off 5 bases at V and 2 bases at J, with 10 bases between the two ends. As DNA, the CDR3 is TGTGCCAGTAGTTTTGGCAATCCCTACAATGAGCAGTTCTTC. Residues: CASSFGNPYNEQFF.

This clone ranks as medium-sized in terms of frequency. The chain combines TRBV27 with TRBJ1-1; the D gene is possibly TRBD1 (6 bases). Trimming stripped 2 bases from V and 1 base from J, with 23 bases between. The germline gives CDR1 MNHEY, CDR2 SMNVEV (reference sequence). This CDR3 contains 19 residues. DNA of the CDR3: TGTGCCAGCAGTTTAACCCTCCGAGCCACAGGGAGAAGGAACACTGAAGCTTTCTTT. Its protein product is CASSLTLRATGRRNTEAFF.

Regarding this clone: This sample also contains other DNA sequences that code for the same CDR3. V and J are TRBV30 and TRBJ2-1, with 14 bases matching TRBD2. This CDR3 has 15 amino acids. The V gene end was trimmed by 1 base and the J gene end by 7 bases; junction bases not matched to a gene: 3. Germline V gives CDR1 GTSNPN, CDR2 SVGIG (reference sequence). CDR3 bases: TGTGCCTGGAGTGGACTAGCGGGAGGGATGAATGAGCAGTTCTTC. Its protein product is CAWSGLAGGMNEQFF.

The V and J genes are TRBV13 and TRBJ2-2, with 7 bases lining up with TRBD1. The CDR3 length is 16 residues. CDR1 PRHDT and CDR2 FYEKMQ come from the germline V gene (reference sequence). V gave up 5 bases and J gave up 4 bases; unmatched junction bases: 10. The CDR3: CASSKLGRGSTGELFF. As DNA, the CDR3 is TGTGCCAGCAGCAAATTGGGCAGGGGGAGCACCGGGGAGCTGTTTTTT. The full variable domain, completed using reference TRBV13 and TRBJ2-2, is AAGVIQSPRHLIKEKRETATLKCYPIPRHDTVYWYQQGPGQDPQFLISFYEKMQSDKGSIPDRFSAQQFSDYHSELNMSSLELGDSALYFCASSKLGRGSTGELFFGEGSRLTVL.

The chain employs TRBV9 and TRBJ2-3; D possibly corresponds to TRBD2 (6 bases). The V end was cut by 6 bases, the J end by 1 base, with 12 bases between. This CDR3 is built from 14 residues. Germline CDR1 SGDLS, CDR2 YYNGEE. CDR3 coding DNA: TGTGCCAGCACCGGGACTTCAGGCACAGATACGCAGTATTTT. Its protein is CASTGTSGTDTQYF.

The genes are TRBV18 and TRBJ1-6; possibly TRBD1 for D (5 bases). The CDR3 is made up of 16 amino acids. V lost 1 base and J 11 bases, leaving 18 bases between the germline ends. Germline V lookup: CDR1 KGHSH, CDR2 LQKENI. This CDR3 reads CASSPLESRAETPLHF. CDR3 DNA: TGTGCCAGCTCACCACTCGAAAGCAGGGCGGAAACACCCCTCCACTTT.

A word on this clone: The junction does not match germline at one end; this may be a read error. This chain links TRBV7-8 with TRBJ2-1, with 11 positions matching TRBD2. This CDR3 spans 16 amino acids. Germline CDR1 is SGHVS and CDR2 is FQNEAQ. DNA of the CDR3: TGTGCCAGCAGCCCAGGGACTAGCGGACCCTACAATGAGCAGCTCTTC. It specifies CASSPGTSGPYNEQLF.